The present TCR beta chain was sequenced within a study of blood T cell repertoires in COVID-19. Across the whole study: Nucleic acid was either cDNA or gDNA, and it came from T cells, B-cell-depleted T cells, or PBMCs.

J was trimmed by 8 bases and V by 2 bases; bases with no gene match: 4. The CDR3 covers 15 residues. The germline V gene has CDR1 SGHKS and CDR2 YYEKEE (reference sequence). Per the study methods: Nucleated cell number was recorded as an estimate derived from reference gene primer amplification. Generated by immunoSEQ multiplex PCR, the TCRdb table keeps only in-frame clones and is missing some. That table furnishes V, J and clone size, whereas the DNA furnished D and trimming. This table has 25,000 to 30,000 clones, about three quarters appearing once. The sequence came from a woman aged 70-85 years with active or convalescent COVID-19. The sample was peripheral blood. The V and J genes are TRBV5-5 and TRBJ2-3; 14 bases line up with TRBD2. The CDR3 region has the DNA TGTGCCAGCAGCTTTGGACTAGCGGGGGGCGGTACGCAGTATTTT. Translated, it gives CASSFGLAGGGTQYF.